This T cell receptor beta chain derives from a study of blood T cell repertoires in COVID-19 (dated by TCRdb to 2018 to 2020). Turning to the overall study: Collaborator samples came from the United States, Italy and Spain and covered acute and convalescent phases of COVID-19. The prospective study material was composed of cDNA or gDNA derived from T cells, B-cell-depleted T cells, or PBMCs. The dataset comprised deeply sampled blood TCRbeta repertoires from subjects exposed to, actively infected with, or recovered from COVID-19. The repertoires were released in a freely available public database intended as a resource for research on the immune response to SARS-CoV-2. Samples came from the ongoing ImmuneRACE study (first 160 participants) plus 1,254 subjects from 6 global collaborators. Sample metadata almost always included a de-identified subject ID, COVID-19 status, age in years and sex. Where HLA class I and class II types were available, the types were taken from metadata supplied by the sample provider, not from assay-based typing. Overall study outcomes, separate from this receptor: The quantity of clinical and demographic metadata differed by source and by participant and was supplied without curation.

Whole blood was collected in K2EDTA tubes by collaborating institutions according to the institutions' own protocols. For TCRbeta analysis, collaborators shipped samples as frozen whole blood, isolated PBMCs, or DNA extracted from either of those sample types. TCRbeta CDR3 regions were amplified from genomic DNA by means of the immunoSEQ Assay, a bias-controlled multiplex PCR. The study's processing was this. The number of nucleated cells in each sample was estimated from the amplification of reference gene primers within the assay. To quantify the absolute abundance of each unique TCRbeta CDR3 rearrangement, sequence reads were collapsed and filtered. Productive Simpson clonality was computed per sample as the square root of Simpson's diversity index over productive rearrangements. Held by TCRdb, this immuneACCESS table contains in-frame sequences only and omits some clones. Under half of the omission traces to an unresolved V gene where checked; the cause of the rest is unknown. From that table come the V and J calls and clone size; the DNA was used to work out D and trimming. The sample has fewer than 500,000 clones on record, 80% to 90% of them singletons. The ten largest clonotypes hold approximately 1.5% of the sample.

In the case of this clone: No cognate antigen has been identified for it. No base-level quality is on record; no much larger clone is a single base apart.

CDR3 length: 14 amino acids, cysteine to phenylalanine. The only DNA kept is the CDR3, 42 bases in frame from the first base. A distance of 11 bases separates the germline ends of V and J, which lose 2 bases and 6 bases respectively. Taken from the germline V gene, the CDR1 and CDR2 loops are SGDLS and YYNGEE. The clonotype originates from a woman aged 25 to 39 with active or convalescent COVID-19. What was sequenced was peripheral blood. Recombination joined TRBV9 with TRBJ1-4; no confident D gene assignment can be made. The DNA sequence is as follows: TGTGCCAGCAGCGTTAGCAATGCGGATGAAAAACTGTTTTTT. Translated, it gives CASSVSNADEKLFF.